Presented here are 17 T cell receptor beta chains from one specimen sequenced in a study of identical twins (dated by TCRdb to the mid-2010s). The library was produced with 5' RACE. Data came from an Illumina HiSeq 2000. Using fastp at Q25 and MiXCR, TCRdb reprocessed the public reads and kept productive beta chains. A single entry per CDR3 protein holds the most common genes and DNA from its merged rows. Counted in this sample were 400,000 to 600,000 distinct CDR3 sequences; about 20% of them appeared once. 0.45% to 0.5% of the sample comes from the top ten. These data also formed part of another study, on yellow fever vaccine responses in identical twins.

The specimen sequenced was CD4+ T cells sorted from blood. The receptors stem from a woman younger than 30 in good health.

Many counts were recorded for this clonotype. The chain combines TRBV3-1 with TRBJ2-2; D is undetermined. This CDR3 contains 15 residues. V shed 4 bases and J shed 1 base, with 10 bases lying between them. Germline values: CDR1 LGHDT, CDR2 YNNKEL (reference sequence). CDR3 coding DNA: TGTGCCAGCAGCCCCTATGGCGGGAACACCGGGGAGCTGTTTTTT. It codes for CASSPYGGNTGELFF.

This clonotype was found a few times. The V and J genes are TRBV11-3 and TRBJ2-1; 7 bases are shared with TRBD2. The germline V gene encodes CDR1 SGHNT and CDR2 YENEEA. CDR3 length: 16 residues. Losses at the gene ends were 0 bases for V and 4 bases for J; bases not matched to a gene: 6. Written as DNA, the CDR3 is TGTGCCAGCAGCTTAGACCGAACTAGCGTATACAATGAGCAGTTCTTC. Translating it yields CASSLDRTSVYNEQFF.

This clonotype was detected a few times. The chain carries TRBV27 and TRBJ2-5; 8 positions match TRBD2. Germline CDR1 MNHEY, CDR2 SMNVEV (reference sequence). The trim removed 8 bases at V and 4 bases at J, leaving 18 bases unmatched. This CDR3 spans 17 amino acids. CDR3 bases: TGTGCCAGCTCCCCCGGTGGCGGGAGGAAATATGGAGAGACCCAGTACTTC. Its translation: CASSPGGGRKYGETQYF.

The gene calls are TRBV5-1 and TRBJ2-2; TRBD2 aligns across 7 bases. The CDR3 is 15 residues long. Germline values: CDR1 SGHRS, CDR2 YFSETQ. Trimming cost V 4 bases and J 7 bases; bases outside gene matches: 10. For the CDR3, the DNA is TGCGCCAGCAGCGACCGAAGCGGGACGGGCGGGGAGCTGTTTTTT. Translated, it gives CASSDRSGTGGELFF. Supplemented by reference TRBV5-1 and TRBJ2-2, the full variable domain reads KAGVTQTPRYLIKTRGQQVTLSCSPISGHRSVSWYQQTPGQGLQFLFEYFSETQRNKGNFPGRFSGRQFSNSRSEMNVSTLELGDSALYLCASSDRSGTGGELFFGEGSRLTVL.

This clonotype was found a few times. V usage is TRBV29-1 and J usage is TRBJ2-1; D unresolved. CDR1 and CDR2 (germline): SQVTM, ANQGSEA. Trimming left V 2 bases short and J 10 bases short, with 6 bases between. The CDR3 length is 10 residues. The CDR3 DNA sequence: TGCAGCGTTGAACGGATCGAGCAGTTCTTC. Protein sequence: CSVERIEQFF.

The chain carries TRBV5-1 and TRBJ2-3, with D possibly being TRBD1 (5 bases). This CDR3 spans 14 amino acids. CDR1 and CDR2 (germline): SGHRS, YFSETQ. V lost 0 bases and J 7 bases, leaving 12 bases between the germline ends. This chain's CDR3 is CASSLAAGSNTQYF. In nucleotides, the CDR3 is TGCGCCAGCAGCTTGGCCGCAGGGTCAAATACGCAGTATTTT.

This clonotype was counted only a few times. This sequence joins TRBV27 and TRBJ1-5; unclear D gene. The germline V gene has CDR1 MNHEY and CDR2 SMNVEV (reference sequence). The CDR3 consists of 14 residues. V was cut by 3 bases and J by 3 bases, with 9 bases left in between. The CDR3 reads CASSLSEANQPQHF. The CDR3 DNA sequence: TGTGCCAGCAGTTTGTCTGAGGCCAATCAGCCCCAGCATTTT.

CDR3 nucleotides: TGTGCCAGCAGTGAAGCGCATTCGGGCTGGCTAGCAGCCTCCTACAATGAGCAGTTCTTC. It yields the protein CASSEAHSGWLAASYNEQFF. The rearrangement uses TRBV2 and TRBJ2-1, with D maybe TRBD2 (5 bases). V was clipped by 0 bases and J by 0 bases, with 21 bases between them. Germline values: CDR1 SNHLY, CDR2 FYNNEI. This CDR3 region has 20 residues. Full variable domain (missing parts from reference TRBV2 and TRBJ2-1): EPEVTQTPSHQVTQMGQEVILRCVPISNHLYFYWYRQILGQKVEFLVSFYNNEISEKSEIFDDQFSVERPDGSNFTLKIRSTKLEDSAMYFCASSEAHSGWLAASYNEQFFGPGTRLTVL.

The chain couples TRBV5-1 to TRBJ2-1, with a weak D call TRBD2 (6 bases). Trimming took 6 bases from V and 1 from J, leaving 14 bases between them. The germline CDR1 and CDR2 sequences are SGHRS and YFSETQ. The length of the CDR3 is 15 residues. In nucleotides, the CDR3 is TGCGCCAGCAACACCGGGAGTACTTCCTACAATGAGCAGTTCTTC. Protein: CASNTGSTSYNEQFF.

J is TRBJ2-1 and V is TRBV10-3; possible D gene TRBD1, 5 bases. The germline V gene has CDR1 ENHRY and CDR2 SYGVKD. This CDR3 comprises 15 residues. Deletions cut 3 bases from V and 2 bases from J, with 11 bases between. CDR3 coding DNA: TGTGCCATCAGTGAAGGGCAGGGCGCCTACAATGAGCAGTTCTTC. This encodes CAISEGQGAYNEQFF.

The chain combines TRBV29-1 with TRBJ1-1; D ambiguous. Trimming removed 4 bases at V and 1 base at J, with 13 bases between. Per the germline V gene, CDR1 is SQVTM and CDR2 is ANQGSEA. This CDR3 has 14 amino acids. For the CDR3, the DNA is TGCAGCGTTGTGGCGCACAGCCCGAACACTGAAGCTTTCTTT. Protein product: CSVVAHSPNTEAFF. The full variable domain, completed using reference TRBV29-1 and TRBJ1-1, is SAVISQKPSRDICQRGTSLTIQCQVDSQVTMMFWYRQQPGQSLTLIATANQGSEATYESGFVIDKFPISRPNLTFSTLTVSNMSPEDSSIYLCSVVAHSPNTEAFFGQGTRLTVV.

The V call is TRBV28, the J call TRBJ2-3; 9 nucleotides match TRBD2. The CDR3 runs 16 residues. Germline CDR1 MDHEN, CDR2 SYDVKM. With 4 bases clipped from V and 6 bases from J, the junction kept 11 bases outside the gene matches. DNA of the CDR3: TGTGCCAGCAGTTCCGCTAGCGGGAAGGGGAGGGATACGCAGTATTTT. Translating gives CASSSASGKGRDTQYF.

There are a few counts of this clonotype. J is TRBJ1-1 and V is TRBV5-1, with TRBD1 matching 7 bases. The V gene's germline CDR1 is SGHRS and CDR2 YFSETQ. CDR3 length equals 15 residues. V shed 3 bases and J 7 bases; nucleotides not matched to a gene: 12. CDR3 amino acids: CASSWQPQGDSEAFF. The CDR3, as DNA: TGCGCCAGCAGCTGGCAGCCCCAGGGGGACAGTGAAGCTTTCTTT. The variable domain in full, with the rest retrieved from reference TRBV5-1 and TRBJ1-1, is KAGVTQTPRYLIKTRGQQVTLSCSPISGHRSVSWYQQTPGQGLQFLFEYFSETQRNKGNFPGRFSGRQFSNSRSEMNVSTLELGDSALYLCASSWQPQGDSEAFFGQGTRLTVV.

The V and J genes are TRBV10-3 and TRBJ2-3; no firm D call. The V gene lost 2 bases and the J gene lost 4 bases, with 16 bases spanning the gap. The germline V gene has CDR1 ENHRY and CDR2 SYGVKD. The CDR3 consists of 16 residues. CDR3 region: CAISEKVILYADTQYF. In nucleotides, the CDR3 is TGTGCCATCAGTGAGAAGGTGATCCTTTACGCAGATACGCAGTATTTT.

This clonotype was picked up a small number of times. The V call is TRBV5-1, the J call TRBJ2-7; 10 positions agree with TRBD2. From germline, CDR1 is SGHRS and CDR2 YFSETQ. The CDR3 covers 15 residues. V was clipped by 4 bases and J by 0 bases; unmatched bases: 4. CDR3 nucleotide sequence: TGCGCCAGCAGCCCTAGCGGGAGAAGCTCCTACGAGCAGTACTTC. Translation: CASSPSGRSSYEQYF.

The gene calls are TRBV6-1 and TRBJ1-2; D possibly corresponds to TRBD1 (5 bases). Trimming shortened V by 4 bases and J by 4 bases, and 13 bases separated the two germline ends. The CDR3 length is 14 residues. From germline, CDR1 is MNHNS and CDR2 SASEGT. The CDR3 spells CASSVRDAGYGYTF. CDR3 sequence (DNA): TGTGCCAGCAGTGTACGGGACGCGGGCTATGGCTACACCTTC.

Only a few counts were recorded for this clonotype. This chain uses TRBV10-3 with TRBJ2-5; unclear D gene. V gave up 6 bases and J gave up 5 bases, with 13 bases separating them. Per the germline V gene, CDR1 is ENHRY and CDR2 is SYGVKD. The CDR3 is 13 residues long. The CDR3 sequence is CAISPNVGETQYF. CDR3 bases: TGTGCCATCAGCCCAAACGTCGGGGAGACCCAGTACTTC.